This T cell receptor (beta chain) emerged from a study of CD8 T cells in Susac syndrome. The CDR3 is 16 amino acids. V dropped 1 base and J dropped 9; count of bases not matched to a gene: 9. Germline V gives CDR1 SGHAT, CDR2 FQNNGV. TCR beta was sequenced from blood CD8+ and CD4+ T cells. It was with random hexamers that about 0.45 to 1 ug RNA was reverse transcribed. TCRdb independently ran MiXCR on the immunoSEQ multiplex PCR reads; one entry per CDR3 protein. The sample carries under 85,000 distinct CDR3 sequences, just under 95% recorded once. The rearrangement uses TRBV11-2 and TRBJ2-1; TRBD1 matches 10 bases. The receptor was isolated from a human donor with multiple sclerosis. Sample: CD8+ T cells from PBMCs. Here the CDR3 reads CASSLGWDRGSIEQFF. CDR3 nucleotides: TGTGCCAGCAGCTTAGGATGGGACAGGGGATCGATTGAGCAGTTCTTC.